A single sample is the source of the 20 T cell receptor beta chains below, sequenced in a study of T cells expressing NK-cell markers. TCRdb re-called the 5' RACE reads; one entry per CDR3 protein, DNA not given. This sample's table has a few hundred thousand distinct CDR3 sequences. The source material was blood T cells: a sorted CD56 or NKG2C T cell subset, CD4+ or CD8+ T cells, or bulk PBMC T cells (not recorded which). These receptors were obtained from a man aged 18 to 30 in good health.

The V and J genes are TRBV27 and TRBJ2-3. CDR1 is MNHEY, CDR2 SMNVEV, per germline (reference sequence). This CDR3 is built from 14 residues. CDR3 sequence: CASSPRISLDTQYF.

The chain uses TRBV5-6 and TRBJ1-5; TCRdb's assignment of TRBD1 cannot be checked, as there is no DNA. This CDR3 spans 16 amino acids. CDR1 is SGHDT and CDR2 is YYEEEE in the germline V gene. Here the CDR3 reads CASSGGWDNPNQPQHF.

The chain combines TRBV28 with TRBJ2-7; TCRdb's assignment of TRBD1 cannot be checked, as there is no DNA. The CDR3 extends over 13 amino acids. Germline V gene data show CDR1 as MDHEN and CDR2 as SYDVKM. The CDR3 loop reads CASRPTGGREQYF.

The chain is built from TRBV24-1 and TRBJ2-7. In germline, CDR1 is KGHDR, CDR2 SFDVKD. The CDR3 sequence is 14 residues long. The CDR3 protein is CATSDNLDPYEQYF.

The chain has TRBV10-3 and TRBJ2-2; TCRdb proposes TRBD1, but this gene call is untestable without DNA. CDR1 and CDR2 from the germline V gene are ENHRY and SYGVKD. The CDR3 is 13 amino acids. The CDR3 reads CAISEAGNGELFF.

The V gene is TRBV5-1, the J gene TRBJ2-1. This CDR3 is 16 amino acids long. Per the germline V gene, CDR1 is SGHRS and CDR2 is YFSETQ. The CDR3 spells CASSSGLAVRISEQFF.

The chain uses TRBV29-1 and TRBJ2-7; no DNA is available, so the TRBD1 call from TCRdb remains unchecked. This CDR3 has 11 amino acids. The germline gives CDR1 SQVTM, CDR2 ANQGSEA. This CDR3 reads CSAGQFYEQYF.

The CDR3 sequence is CASSPGGRAWGEQFF. J is TRBJ2-1 and V is TRBV3-1; absent DNA, TCRdb's TRBD2 call cannot be checked. Per germline, CDR1 LGHDT and CDR2 YNNKEL (reference sequence). CDR3 length: 15 amino acids.

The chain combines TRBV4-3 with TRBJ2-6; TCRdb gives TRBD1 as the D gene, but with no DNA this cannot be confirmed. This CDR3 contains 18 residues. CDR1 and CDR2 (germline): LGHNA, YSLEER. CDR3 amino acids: CASSRILLQGTGANVLTF.

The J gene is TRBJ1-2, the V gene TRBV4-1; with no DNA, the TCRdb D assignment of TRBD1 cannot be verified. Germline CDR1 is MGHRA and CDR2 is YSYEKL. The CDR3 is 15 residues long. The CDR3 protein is CASSPGLGVPYGYTF.

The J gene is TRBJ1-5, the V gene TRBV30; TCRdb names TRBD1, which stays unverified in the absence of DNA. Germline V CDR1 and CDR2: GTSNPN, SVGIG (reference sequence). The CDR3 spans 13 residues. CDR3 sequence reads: CAWAGQGNQPQHF.

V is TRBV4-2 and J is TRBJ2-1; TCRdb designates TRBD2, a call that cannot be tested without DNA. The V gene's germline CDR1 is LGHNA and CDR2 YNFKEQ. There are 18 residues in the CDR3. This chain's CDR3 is CASSQVRELAGGYNEQFF.

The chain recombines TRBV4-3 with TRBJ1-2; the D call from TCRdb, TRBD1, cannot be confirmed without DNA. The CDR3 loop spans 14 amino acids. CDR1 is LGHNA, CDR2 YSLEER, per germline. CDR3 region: CASSQSARLNGYTF.

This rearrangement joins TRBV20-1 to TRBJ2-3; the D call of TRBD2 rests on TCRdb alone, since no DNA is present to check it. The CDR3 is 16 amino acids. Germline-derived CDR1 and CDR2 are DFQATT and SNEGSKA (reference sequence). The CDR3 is CSASPFAGGIQDTQYF.

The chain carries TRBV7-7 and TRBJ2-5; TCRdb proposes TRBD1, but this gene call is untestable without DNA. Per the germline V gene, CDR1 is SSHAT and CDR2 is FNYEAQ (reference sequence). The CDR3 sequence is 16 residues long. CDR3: CASSLARDRGQETQYF.

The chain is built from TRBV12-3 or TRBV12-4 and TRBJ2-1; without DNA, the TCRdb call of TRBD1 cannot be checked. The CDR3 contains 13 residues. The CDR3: CASSPRTGNEQFF.

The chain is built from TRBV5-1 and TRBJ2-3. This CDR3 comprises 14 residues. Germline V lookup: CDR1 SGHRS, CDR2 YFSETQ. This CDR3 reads CASSQGPSTDTQYF.

Here the CDR3 reads CASSISRGSNQPQHF. The chain employs TRBV12-3 or TRBV12-4 and TRBJ1-5; there is no DNA to check the TCRdb D call of TRBD1. The CDR3 length is 15 residues.

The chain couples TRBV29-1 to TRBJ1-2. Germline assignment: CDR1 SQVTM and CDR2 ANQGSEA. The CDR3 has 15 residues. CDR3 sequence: CSAHTVRGSNYGYTF.

The chain's CDR3 is CASSGGARSTDTQYF. This chain links TRBV25-1 with TRBJ2-3; TCRdb gives TRBD1 as the D gene, but with no DNA this cannot be confirmed. From germline, CDR1 is MGHDK and CDR2 SYGVNS. CDR3 length equals 15 residues.